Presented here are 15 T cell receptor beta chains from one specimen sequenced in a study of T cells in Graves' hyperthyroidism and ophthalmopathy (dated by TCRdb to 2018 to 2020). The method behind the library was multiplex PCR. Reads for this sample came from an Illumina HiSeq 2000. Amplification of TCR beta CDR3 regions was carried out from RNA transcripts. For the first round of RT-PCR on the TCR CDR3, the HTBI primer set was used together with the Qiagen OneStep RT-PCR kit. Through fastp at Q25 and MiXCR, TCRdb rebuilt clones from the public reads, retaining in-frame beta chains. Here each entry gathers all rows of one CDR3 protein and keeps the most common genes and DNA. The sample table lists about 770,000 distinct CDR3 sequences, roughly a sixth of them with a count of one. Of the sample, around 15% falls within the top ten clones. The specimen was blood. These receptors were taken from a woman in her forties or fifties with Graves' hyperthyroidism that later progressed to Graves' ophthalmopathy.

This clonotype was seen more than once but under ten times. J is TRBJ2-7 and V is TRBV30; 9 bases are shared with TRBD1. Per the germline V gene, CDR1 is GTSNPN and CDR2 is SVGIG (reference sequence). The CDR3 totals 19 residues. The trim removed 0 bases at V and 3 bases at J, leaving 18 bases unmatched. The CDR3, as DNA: TGTGCCTGGAGTGTAAAGTCTTTTGGACAGGGGTTCGACTACTACGAGCAGTACTTC. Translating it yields CAWSVKSFGQGFDYYEQYF.

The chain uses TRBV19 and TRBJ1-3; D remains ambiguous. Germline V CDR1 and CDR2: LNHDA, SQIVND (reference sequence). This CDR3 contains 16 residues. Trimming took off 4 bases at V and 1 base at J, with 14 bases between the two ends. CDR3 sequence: CASSTPGSPSGNTIYF. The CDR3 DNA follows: TGTGCCAGTAGTACGCCGGGATCCCCTTCTGGAAACACCATATATTTT.

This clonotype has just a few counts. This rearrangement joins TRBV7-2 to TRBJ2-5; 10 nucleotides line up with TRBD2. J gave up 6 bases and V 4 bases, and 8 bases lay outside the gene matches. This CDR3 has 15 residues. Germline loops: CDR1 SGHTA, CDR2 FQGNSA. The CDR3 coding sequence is TGTGCCAGCAGCTACGATACTAGCGGGGTTCAGACCCAGTACTTC. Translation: CASSYDTSGVQTQYF.

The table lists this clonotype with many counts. CDR3 DNA: TGTGCCAGCAGCTTAGATAGTCTAGCGGGGGGACCCTACGAGCAGTACTTC. This translates into CASSLDSLAGGPYEQYF. V gene TRBV11-2 combines with J gene TRBJ2-7, with TRBD2 matching 11 bases. CDR3 length: 17 amino acids. The V segment lost 0 bases and the J segment 2 bases; nucleotides outside the gene matches: 6. Germline V gene sequence: CDR1 SGHAT, CDR2 FQNNGV.

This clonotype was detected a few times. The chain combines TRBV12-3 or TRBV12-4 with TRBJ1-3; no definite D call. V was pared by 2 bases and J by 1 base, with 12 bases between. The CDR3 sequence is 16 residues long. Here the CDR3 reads CASSLIPIASGNTIYF. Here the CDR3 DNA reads TGTGCCAGCAGTTTAATACCCATCGCATCTGGAAACACCATATATTTT.

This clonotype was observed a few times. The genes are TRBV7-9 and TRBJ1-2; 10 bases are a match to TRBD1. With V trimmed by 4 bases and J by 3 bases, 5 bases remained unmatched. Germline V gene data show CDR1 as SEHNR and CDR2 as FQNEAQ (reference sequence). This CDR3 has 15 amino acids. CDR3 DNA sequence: TGTGCCAGCAGCTACCCGACAGGGGGCGACTATGGCTACACCTTC. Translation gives CASSYPTGGDYGYTF.

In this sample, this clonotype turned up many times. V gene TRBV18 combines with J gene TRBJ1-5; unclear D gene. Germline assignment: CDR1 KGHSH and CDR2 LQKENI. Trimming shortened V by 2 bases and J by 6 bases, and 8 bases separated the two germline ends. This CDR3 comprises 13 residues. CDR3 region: CASSPDQFQPQHF. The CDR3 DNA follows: TGTGCCAGCTCACCAGACCAGTTTCAGCCCCAGCATTTT.

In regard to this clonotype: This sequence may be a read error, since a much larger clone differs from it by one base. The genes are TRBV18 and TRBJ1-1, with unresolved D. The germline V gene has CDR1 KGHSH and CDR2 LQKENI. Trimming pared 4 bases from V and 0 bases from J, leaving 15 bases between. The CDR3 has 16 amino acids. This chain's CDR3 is CASSRSGPLLNTEAFF. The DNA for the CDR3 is TGTGCCAGCTCACGGTCTGGACCGCTACTGAACACTGAAGCTTTCTTT. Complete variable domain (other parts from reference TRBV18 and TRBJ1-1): NAGVMQNPRHLVRRRGQEARLRCSPMKGHSHVYWYRQLPEEGLKFMVYLQKENIIDESGMPKERFSAEFPKEGPSILRIQQVVRGDSAAYFCASSRSGPLLNTEAFFGQGTRLTVV.

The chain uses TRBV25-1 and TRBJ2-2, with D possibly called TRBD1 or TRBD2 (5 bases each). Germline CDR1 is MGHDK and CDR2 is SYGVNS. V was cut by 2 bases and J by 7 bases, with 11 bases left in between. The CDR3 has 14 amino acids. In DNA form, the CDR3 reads TGTGCCAGCAGTGAAGGGGGTCTTCACGGGGAGCTGTTTTTT. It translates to CASSEGGLHGELFF. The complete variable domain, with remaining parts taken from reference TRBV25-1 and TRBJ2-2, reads EADIYQTPRYLVIGTGKKITLECSQTMGHDKMYWYQQDPGMELHLIHYSYGVNSTEKGDLSSESTVSRIRTEHFPLTLESARPSHTSQYLCASSEGGLHGELFFGEGSRLTVL.

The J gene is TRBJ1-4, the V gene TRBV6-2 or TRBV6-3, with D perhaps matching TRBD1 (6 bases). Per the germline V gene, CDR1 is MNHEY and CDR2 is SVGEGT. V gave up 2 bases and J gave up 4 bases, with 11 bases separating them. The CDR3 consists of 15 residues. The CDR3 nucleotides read TGTGCCAGCAGTTACCCACAGGGTAATAATGAAAAACTGTTTTTT. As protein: CASSYPQGNNEKLFF.

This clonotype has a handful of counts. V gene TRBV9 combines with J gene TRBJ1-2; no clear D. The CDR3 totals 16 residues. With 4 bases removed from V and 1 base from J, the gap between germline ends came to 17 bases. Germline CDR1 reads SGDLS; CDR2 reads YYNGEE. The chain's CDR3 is CASSPQSRSHNYGYTF. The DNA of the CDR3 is TGTGCCAGCAGCCCCCAGAGCCGGTCGCATAACTATGGCTACACCTTC.

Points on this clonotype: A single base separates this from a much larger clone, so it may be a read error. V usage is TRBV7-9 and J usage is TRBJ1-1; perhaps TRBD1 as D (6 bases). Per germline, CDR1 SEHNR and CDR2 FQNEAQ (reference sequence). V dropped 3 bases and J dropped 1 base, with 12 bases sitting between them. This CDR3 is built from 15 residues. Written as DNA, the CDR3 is TGTGCCAGCAGCTTCATGGGGGCGACGAACACTGAAGCTTTCTTT. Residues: CASSFMGATNTEAFF. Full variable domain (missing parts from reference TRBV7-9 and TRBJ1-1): DTGVSQNPRHKITKRGQNVTFRCDPISEHNRLYWYRQTLGQGPEFLTYFQNEAQLEKSRLLSDRFSAERPKGSFSTLEIQRTEQGDSAMYLCASSFMGATNTEAFFGQGTRLTVV.

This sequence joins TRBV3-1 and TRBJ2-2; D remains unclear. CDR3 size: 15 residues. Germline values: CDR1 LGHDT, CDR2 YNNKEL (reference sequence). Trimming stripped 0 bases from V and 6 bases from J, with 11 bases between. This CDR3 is CASSQDDRAPGELFF. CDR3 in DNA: TGTGCCAGCAGCCAAGACGACCGAGCCCCCGGGGAGCTGTTTTTT.

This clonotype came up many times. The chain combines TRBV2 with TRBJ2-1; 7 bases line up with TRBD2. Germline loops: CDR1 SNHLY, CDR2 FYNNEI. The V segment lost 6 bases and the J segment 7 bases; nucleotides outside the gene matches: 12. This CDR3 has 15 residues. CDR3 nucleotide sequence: TGTGCCAGCAGGGGGTTGGGCGGGAGAAGGAATGAGCAGTTCTTC. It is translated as CASRGLGGRRNEQFF. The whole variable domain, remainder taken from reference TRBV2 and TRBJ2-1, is EPEVTQTPSHQVTQMGQEVILRCVPISNHLYFYWYRQILGQKVEFLVSFYNNEISEKSEIFDDQFSVERPDGSNFTLKIRSTKLEDSAMYFCASRGLGGRRNEQFFGPGTRLTVL.

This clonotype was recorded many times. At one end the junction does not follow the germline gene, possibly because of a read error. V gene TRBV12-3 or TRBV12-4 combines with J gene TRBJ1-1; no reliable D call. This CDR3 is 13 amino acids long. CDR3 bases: TGTGCCAGCAGCTTAGGTAGTAACACTGAAGCTTTCTTT. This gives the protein CASSLGSNTEAFF.